This section outlines one TCR beta chain sequence together with its context. This entry comes from a study of blood T cell repertoires in COVID-19. Study in general: Collection of acute and convalescent COVID-19 samples took place in the United States, Italy and Spain.

Source study methods: It was from reference gene primer amplification that nucleated cell counts were estimated. Using immunoSEQ multiplex PCR, the repertoire was profiled, and TCRdb retains in-frame clones only, with some absent. The DNA was the basis for D and trimming; V, J and clone size are from that table. The sample includes about 340,000 clones, around 88% of them seen just once. Sequenced material: peripheral blood. The receptor was derived from a man aged 30 to 39 with active or convalescent COVID-19.

Written as DNA, the CDR3 is TGTGCCAGCAGCCCGGACAGCGGCGAAAAACTGTTTTTT. This codes for CASSPDSGEKLFF. The chain couples TRBV5-4 to TRBJ1-4; TRBD1 is a possible D gene (6 bases). The V gene's germline CDR1 is SGHNT and CDR2 YYREEE (reference sequence). The CDR3 length is 13 residues. The ends were cut back, 4 bases at V and 8 bases at J, with 12 bases in the middle.